This T cell receptor (beta chain) was documented in a study of blood T cells in healthy people across ages. Study-wide points: Getting older went along with TCR beta diversity per million T cells dropping roughly linearly.

The authors isolated at least 6 million PBMCs per sample. Primed by a sample-barcoded 5' primer and a J-beta primer mix, a second PCR proceeded for about 7 to 11 cycles. TCRdb independently ran MiXCR on the 5' RACE reads; one entry per CDR3 protein. The profile shows about 1 million distinct CDR3 sequences, around 45% of them singletons. Worth noting for this clonotype: Its antigen is unknown.

CDR1 is ENHRY and CDR2 is SYGVKD in the germline V gene. The CDR3 is 13 amino acids. The V end was cut by 4 bases, the J end by 2 bases, with 8 bases between. The V and J genes are TRBV10-3 and TRBJ1-2; no clear D. The sample comprised blood. This TCR derives from an older woman in good health. The CDR3 bases are TGTGCCATCAGTGCATTAGGCAACTATGGCTACACCTTC. Amino acids: CAISALGNYGYTF.